This T cell receptor (beta chain) was recorded in a study of OX40 agonist ivuxolimab in advanced cancers. Study-level information: Patients were 82.7% male with ages about 23 to 90, mean about 65. Partial responses were achieved by three patients, of whom one had hepatocellular carcinoma and two had cutaneous melanoma. Study-wide points: CD4+ and CD8+ blood T cells expanded clonally by week 6 at 0.1 to 3.0 mg/kg. It was also the case that some nonresponders had low normalized T-cell clonal expansion.

In germline, CDR1 is LNHDA, CDR2 SQIVND (reference sequence). V dropped 11 bases and J dropped 8 bases, with 12 bases sitting between them. This CDR3 has 10 amino acids. A word on this clone: Its cognate antigen is unknown.

The assay was immunoSEQ multiplex PCR, and TCRdb's table has in-frame clones only and misses some. Of 25,000 to 30,000 clones listed, 85% to 90% are singletons. The chain carries TRBV19 and TRBJ1-2; unclear D gene. The input for sequencing was CD4+ or CD8+ T cells sorted from blood, taken in a trial of the OX40 agonist ivuxolimab. The source of this sequence is an adult with an advanced solid tumor such as melanoma, head and neck, liver or kidney cancer. This chain's CDR3 is CAVGWEGYTF. CDR3 DNA sequence: TGTGCCGTAGGGTGGGAAGGCTACACCTTC.